This TCR beta chain was observed in a study of OX40 agonist ivuxolimab in advanced cancers. About the research overall: Partial responses were achieved by three patients: one hepatocellular carcinoma, two cutaneous melanoma.

The germline V and J ends were trimmed by 6 bases and 7 bases, with 13 bases remaining between them. Germline CDR1 is SGHAT and CDR2 is FQNNGV. This CDR3 spans 13 amino acids. Study findings and constraints: Both blood CD4+ and CD8+ T cells showed clonal growth by week 6 at 0.1 to 3.0 mg/kg.

With respect to this clone: Antigen specificity is unknown.

Prior autoimmune disease or systemic immunosuppression barred patients. The sampling schedule covered blood at baseline, cycle 4 day 1, and cycle 7 day 1. Sequenced by immunoSEQ multiplex PCR; TCRdb stores in-frame clones only, minus some. Seen here are 50,000 to 75,000 clones, over 80% observed once, and the top ten hold less than 3.5%. The chain couples TRBV11-2 to TRBJ1-5; D possibly corresponds to TRBD1 (5 bases). The input for sequencing was CD4+ or CD8+ T cells sorted from blood, taken in a trial of the OX40 agonist ivuxolimab. The sequence came from an adult with an advanced solid tumor such as melanoma, head and neck, liver or kidney cancer. The chain's CDR3 is CASSWEQGQPQHF. CDR3 nucleotide sequence: TGTGCCAGCAGTTGGGAGCAGGGCCAGCCCCAGCATTTT.